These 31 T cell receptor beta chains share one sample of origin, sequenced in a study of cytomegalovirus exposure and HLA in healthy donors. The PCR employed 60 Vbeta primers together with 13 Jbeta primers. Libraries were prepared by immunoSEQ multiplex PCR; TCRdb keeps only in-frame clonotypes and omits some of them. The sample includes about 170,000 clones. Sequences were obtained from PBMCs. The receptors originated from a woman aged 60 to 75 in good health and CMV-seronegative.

Here the CDR3 DNA reads TGCGCCAGCAGTGAGTCCGGGTTCTATGGCTACACCTTC. This translates into CASSESGFYGYTF. The chain is built from TRBV10-1 and TRBJ1-2; unclear D gene. The CDR3 spans 13 residues. The V gene lost 0 bases and the J gene lost 4 bases, with 6 bases spanning the gap. Per the germline V gene, CDR1 is WNHNN and CDR2 is SYGVQD (reference sequence).

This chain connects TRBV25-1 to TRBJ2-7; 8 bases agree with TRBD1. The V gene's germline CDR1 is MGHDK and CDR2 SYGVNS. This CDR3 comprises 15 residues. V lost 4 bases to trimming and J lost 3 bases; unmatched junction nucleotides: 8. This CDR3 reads CASSASGTGLYEQYF. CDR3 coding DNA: TGTGCCAGCAGTGCATCCGGGACAGGTCTCTACGAGCAGTACTTC.

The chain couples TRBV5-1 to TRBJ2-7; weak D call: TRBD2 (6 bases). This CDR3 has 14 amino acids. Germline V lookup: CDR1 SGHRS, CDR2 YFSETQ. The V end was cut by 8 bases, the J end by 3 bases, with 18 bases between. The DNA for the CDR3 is TGCGCCAGTCCACCCGGGACTCCCGTCTACGAGCAGTACTTC. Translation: CASPPGTPVYEQYF. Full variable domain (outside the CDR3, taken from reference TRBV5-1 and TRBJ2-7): KAGVTQTPRYLIKTRGQQVTLSCSPISGHRSVSWYQQTPGQGLQFLFEYFSETQRNKGNFPGRFSGRQFSNSRSEMNVSTLELGDSALYLCASPPGTPVYEQYFGPGTRLTVT.

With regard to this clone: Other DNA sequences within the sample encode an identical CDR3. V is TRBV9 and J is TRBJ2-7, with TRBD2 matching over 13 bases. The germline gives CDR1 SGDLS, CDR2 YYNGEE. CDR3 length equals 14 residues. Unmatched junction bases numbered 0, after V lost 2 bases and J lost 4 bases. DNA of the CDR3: TGTGCCAGCAGCGTGGGACTAGCGGGGTACGAGCAGTACTTC. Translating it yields CASSVGLAGYEQYF.

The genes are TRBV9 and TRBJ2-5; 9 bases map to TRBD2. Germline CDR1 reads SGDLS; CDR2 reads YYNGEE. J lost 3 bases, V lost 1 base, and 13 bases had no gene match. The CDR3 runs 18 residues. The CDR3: CASSVPLFGAGGKETQYF. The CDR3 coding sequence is TGTGCCAGCAGCGTACCCCTCTTTGGCGCGGGGGGGAAAGAGACCCAGTACTTC.

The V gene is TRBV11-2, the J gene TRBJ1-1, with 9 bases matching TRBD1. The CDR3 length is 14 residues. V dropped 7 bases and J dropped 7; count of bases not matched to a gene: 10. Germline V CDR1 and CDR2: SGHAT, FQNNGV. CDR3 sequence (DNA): TGTGCCAGCATCCGAACAGGGGGCGCGGGTGAAGCTTTCTTT. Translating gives CASIRTGGAGEAFF.

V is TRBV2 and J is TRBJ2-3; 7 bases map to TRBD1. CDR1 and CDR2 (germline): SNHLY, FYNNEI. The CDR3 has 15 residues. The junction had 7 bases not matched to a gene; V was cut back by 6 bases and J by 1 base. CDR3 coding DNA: TGTGCCAGCAGGACGACAGGGTACGGCACAGATACGCAGTATTTT. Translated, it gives CASRTTGYGTDTQYF. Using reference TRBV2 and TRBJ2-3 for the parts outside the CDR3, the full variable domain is EPEVTQTPSHQVTQMGQEVILRCVPISNHLYFYWYRQILGQKVEFLVSFYNNEISEKSEIFDDQFSVERPDGSNFTLKIRSTKLEDSAMYFCASRTTGYGTDTQYFGPGTRLTVL.

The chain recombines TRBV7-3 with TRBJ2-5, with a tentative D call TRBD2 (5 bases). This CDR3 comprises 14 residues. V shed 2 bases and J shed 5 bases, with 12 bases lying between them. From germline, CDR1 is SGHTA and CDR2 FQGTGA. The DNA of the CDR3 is TGTGCCAGCAGCTTAGCCGGGAATGGGGAGACCCAGTACTTC. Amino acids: CASSLAGNGETQYF.

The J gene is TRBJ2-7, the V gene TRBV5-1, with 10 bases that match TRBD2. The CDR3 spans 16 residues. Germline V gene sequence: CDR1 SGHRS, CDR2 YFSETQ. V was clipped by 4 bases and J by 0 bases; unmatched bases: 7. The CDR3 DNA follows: TGCGCCAGCAGCCATGGCGGACTAGCGGTCTCCTACGAGCAGTACTTC. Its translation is CASSHGGLAVSYEQYF.

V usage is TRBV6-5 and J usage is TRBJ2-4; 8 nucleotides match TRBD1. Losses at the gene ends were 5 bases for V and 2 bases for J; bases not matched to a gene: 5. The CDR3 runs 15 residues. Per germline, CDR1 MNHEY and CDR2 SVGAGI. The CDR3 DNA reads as TGTGCCAGCAGTCCCGGACAGGGCCCCAAAAACATTCAGTACTTC. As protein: CASSPGQGPKNIQYF.

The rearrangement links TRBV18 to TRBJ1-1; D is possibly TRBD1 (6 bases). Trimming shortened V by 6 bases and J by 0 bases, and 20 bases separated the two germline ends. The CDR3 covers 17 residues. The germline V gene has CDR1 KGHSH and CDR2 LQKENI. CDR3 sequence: CASSRGGLGAMNTEAFF. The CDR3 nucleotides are TGTGCCAGCTCGCGTGGAGGTCTGGGGGCCATGAACACTGAAGCTTTCTTT. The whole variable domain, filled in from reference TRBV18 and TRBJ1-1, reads NAGVMQNPRHLVRRRGQEARLRCSPMKGHSHVYWYRQLPEEGLKFMVYLQKENIIDESGMPKERFSAEFPKEGPSILRIQQVVRGDSAAYFCASSRGGLGAMNTEAFFGQGTRLTVV.

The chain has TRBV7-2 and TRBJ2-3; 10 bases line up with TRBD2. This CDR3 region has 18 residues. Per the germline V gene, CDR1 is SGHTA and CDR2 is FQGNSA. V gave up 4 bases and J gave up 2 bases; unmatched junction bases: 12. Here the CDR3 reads CASSSPWLLAGVTDTQYF. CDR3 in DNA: TGTGCCAGCAGCTCTCCCTGGCTGCTAGCGGGAGTCACAGATACGCAGTATTTT.

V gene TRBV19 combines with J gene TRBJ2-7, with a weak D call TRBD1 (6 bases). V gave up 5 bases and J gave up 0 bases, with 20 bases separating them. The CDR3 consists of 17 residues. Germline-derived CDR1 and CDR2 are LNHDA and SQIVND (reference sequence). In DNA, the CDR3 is TGTGCCAGTAGTCCCAGCGACAGGTTCGGAAGCTCCTACGAGCAGTACTTC. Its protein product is CASSPSDRFGSSYEQYF. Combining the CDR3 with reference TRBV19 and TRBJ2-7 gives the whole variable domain DGGITQSPKYLFRKEGQNVTLSCEQNLNHDAMYWYRQDPGQGLRLIYYSQIVNDFQKGDIAEGYSVSREKKESFPLTVTSAQKNPTAFYLCASSPSDRFGSSYEQYFGPGTRLTVT.

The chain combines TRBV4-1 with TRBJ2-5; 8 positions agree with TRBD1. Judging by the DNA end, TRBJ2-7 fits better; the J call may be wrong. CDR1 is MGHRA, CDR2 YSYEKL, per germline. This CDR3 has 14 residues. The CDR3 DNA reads TGCGCCAGCAGCCTGGGACAGGTCGGCCACGAGCAGTACTTC. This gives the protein CASSLGQVGHEQYF.

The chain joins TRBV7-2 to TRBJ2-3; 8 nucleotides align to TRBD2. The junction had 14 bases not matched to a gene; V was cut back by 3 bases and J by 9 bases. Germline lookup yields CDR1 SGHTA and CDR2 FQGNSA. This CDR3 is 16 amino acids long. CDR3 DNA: TGTGCCAGCAGCTTTGGATTAGCGGGGTCCGGTGGGACGCAGTATTTT. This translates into CASSFGLAGSGGTQYF.

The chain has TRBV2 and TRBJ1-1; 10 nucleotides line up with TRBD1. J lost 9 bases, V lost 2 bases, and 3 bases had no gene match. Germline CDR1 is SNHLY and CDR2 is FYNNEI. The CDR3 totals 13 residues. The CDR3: CASSEPGQGKAFF. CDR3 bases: TGTGCCAGCAGTGAACCGGGACAGGGGAAAGCTTTCTTT.

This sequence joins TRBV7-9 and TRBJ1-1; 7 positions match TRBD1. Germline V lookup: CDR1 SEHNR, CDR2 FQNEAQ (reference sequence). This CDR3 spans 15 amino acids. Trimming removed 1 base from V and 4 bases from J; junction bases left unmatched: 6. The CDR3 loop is CASSLEAGGFTEAFF. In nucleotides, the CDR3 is TGTGCCAGCAGCTTAGAGGCAGGGGGTTTCACTGAAGCTTTCTTT.

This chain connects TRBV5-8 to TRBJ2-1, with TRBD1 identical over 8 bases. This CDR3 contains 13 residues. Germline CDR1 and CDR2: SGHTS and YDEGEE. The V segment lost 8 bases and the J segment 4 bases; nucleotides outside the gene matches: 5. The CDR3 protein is CASGDRNYNEQFF. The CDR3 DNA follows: TGTGCCAGTGGGGACAGGAATTACAATGAGCAGTTCTTC.

The CDR3 DNA reads TGTGCCAGCAGCGGCCGGGACAGCTCACACGGGGGATATGGCTACACCTTC. Translation gives CASSGRDSSHGGYGYTF. This chain connects TRBV9 to TRBJ1-2, with 7 bases identical to TRBD1. The germline V gene encodes CDR1 SGDLS and CDR2 YYNGEE. The length of the CDR3 is 17 residues. The V and J ends lost 3 bases and 5 bases, in that order; junction bases with no gene match: 16.

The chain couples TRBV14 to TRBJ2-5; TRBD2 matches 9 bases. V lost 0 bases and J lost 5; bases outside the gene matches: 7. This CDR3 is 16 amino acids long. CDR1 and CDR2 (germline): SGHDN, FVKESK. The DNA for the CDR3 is TGTGCCAGCAGCCAAGAGTGGCGGGGGGGCCTTGAGACCCAGTACTTC. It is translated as CASSQEWRGGLETQYF.

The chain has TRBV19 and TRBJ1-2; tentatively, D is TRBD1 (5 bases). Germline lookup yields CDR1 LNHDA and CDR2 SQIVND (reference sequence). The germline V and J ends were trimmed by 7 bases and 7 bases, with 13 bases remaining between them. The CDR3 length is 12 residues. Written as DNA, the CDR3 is TGTGCCAGTAACGGCAGGGAGGCTGGCTACACCTTC. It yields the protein CASNGREAGYTF.

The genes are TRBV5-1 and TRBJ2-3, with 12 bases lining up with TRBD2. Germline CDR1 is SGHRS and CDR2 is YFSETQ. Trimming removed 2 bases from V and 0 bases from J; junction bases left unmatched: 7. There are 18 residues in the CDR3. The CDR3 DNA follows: TGCGCCAGCAGCTTCCTAGCGGGAGGGCCAGTGAGCACAGATACGCAGTATTTT. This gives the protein CASSFLAGGPVSTDTQYF.

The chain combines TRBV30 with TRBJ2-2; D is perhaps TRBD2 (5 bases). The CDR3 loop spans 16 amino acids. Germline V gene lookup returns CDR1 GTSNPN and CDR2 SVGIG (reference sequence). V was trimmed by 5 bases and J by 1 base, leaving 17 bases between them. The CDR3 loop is CAWVPNVRENTGELFF. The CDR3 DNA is TGTGCCTGGGTCCCCAATGTCCGGGAGAACACCGGGGAGCTGTTTTTT.

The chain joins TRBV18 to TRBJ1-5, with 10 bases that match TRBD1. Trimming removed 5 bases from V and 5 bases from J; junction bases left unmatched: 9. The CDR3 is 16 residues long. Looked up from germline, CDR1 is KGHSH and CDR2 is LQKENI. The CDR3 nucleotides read TGTGCCAGCTCATCAAGTGGACAGGGGGGTTATCAGCCCCAGCATTTT. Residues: CASSSSGQGGYQPQHF.

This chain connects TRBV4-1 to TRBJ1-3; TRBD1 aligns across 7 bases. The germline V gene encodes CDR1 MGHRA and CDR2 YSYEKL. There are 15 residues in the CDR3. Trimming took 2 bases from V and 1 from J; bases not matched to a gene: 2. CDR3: CASSQNRGSGNTIYF. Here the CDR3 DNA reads TGCGCCAGCAGCCAAAACAGGGGTTCTGGAAACACCATATATTTT.

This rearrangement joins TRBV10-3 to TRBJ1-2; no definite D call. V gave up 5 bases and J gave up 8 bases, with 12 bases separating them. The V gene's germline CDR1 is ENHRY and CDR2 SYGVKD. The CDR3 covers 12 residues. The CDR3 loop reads CAISPPEGGYTF. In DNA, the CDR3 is TGTGCCATCAGTCCTCCCGAGGGCGGCTACACCTTC.

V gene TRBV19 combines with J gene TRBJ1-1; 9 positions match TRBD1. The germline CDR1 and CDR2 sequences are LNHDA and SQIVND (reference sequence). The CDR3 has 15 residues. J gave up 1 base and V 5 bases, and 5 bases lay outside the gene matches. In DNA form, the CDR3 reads TGTGCCAGTAGTGTACAGGGGGCGAAGAACACTGAAGCTTTCTTT. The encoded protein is CASSVQGAKNTEAFF. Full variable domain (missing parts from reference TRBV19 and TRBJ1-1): DGGITQSPKYLFRKEGQNVTLSCEQNLNHDAMYWYRQDPGQGLRLIYYSQIVNDFQKGDIAEGYSVSREKKESFPLTVTSAQKNPTAFYLCASSVQGAKNTEAFFGQGTRLTVV.

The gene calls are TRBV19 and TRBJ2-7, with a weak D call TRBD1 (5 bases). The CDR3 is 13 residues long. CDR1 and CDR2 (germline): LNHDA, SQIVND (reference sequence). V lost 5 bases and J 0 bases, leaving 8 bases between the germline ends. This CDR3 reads CASSAGHSYEQYF. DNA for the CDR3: TGTGCCAGTAGTGCTGGACACTCCTACGAGCAGTACTTC.

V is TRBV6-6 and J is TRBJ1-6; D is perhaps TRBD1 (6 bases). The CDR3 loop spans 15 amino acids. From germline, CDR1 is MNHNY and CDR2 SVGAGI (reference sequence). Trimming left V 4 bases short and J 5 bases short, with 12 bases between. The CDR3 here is CASSSSGANNSPLHF. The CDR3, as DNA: TGTGCCAGCAGTTCTTCAGGGGCTAATAATTCACCCCTCCACTTT.

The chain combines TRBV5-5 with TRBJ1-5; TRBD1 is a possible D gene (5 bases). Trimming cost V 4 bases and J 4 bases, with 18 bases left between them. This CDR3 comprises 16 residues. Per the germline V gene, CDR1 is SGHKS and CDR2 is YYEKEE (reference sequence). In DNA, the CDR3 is TGTGCCAGCAGCGGGGGGGAGCCGACTATTAATCAGCCCCAGCATTTT. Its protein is CASSGGEPTINQPQHF. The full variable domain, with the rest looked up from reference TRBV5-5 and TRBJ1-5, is DAGVTQSPTHLIKTRGQQVTLRCSPISGHKSVSWYQQVLGQGPQFIFQYYEKEERGRGNFPDRFSARQFPNYSSELNVNALLLGDSALYLCASSGGEPTINQPQHFGDGTRLSIL.

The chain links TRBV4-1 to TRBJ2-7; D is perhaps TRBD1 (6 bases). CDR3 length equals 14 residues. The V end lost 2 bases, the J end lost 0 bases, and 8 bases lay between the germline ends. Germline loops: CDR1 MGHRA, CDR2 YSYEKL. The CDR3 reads CASSQRDTSYEQYF. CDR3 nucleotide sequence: TGCGCCAGCAGCCAAAGGGACACCTCCTACGAGCAGTACTTC.